The next 11 T cell receptor beta chains were all read from a single sample in a study of blood T cell repertoires in COVID-19. TCRdb's table, derived via immunoSEQ multiplex PCR, lists solely in-frame clones and lacks some. The table has tens of thousands of clones, around 87% seen once; the top ten hold 15%. The source material was peripheral blood. These receptors came from a male donor with acute or convalescent COVID-19.

V and J are TRBV19 and TRBJ1-5; D may be TRBD1 (6 bases). Per the germline V gene, CDR1 is LNHDA and CDR2 is SQIVND (reference sequence). V lost 3 bases, J lost 5 bases, and 8 bases lay in between. CDR3 size: 13 residues. This CDR3 reads CASSIPGDQPQHF. For the CDR3, the DNA is TGTGCCAGTAGTATTCCAGGGGATCAGCCCCAGCATTTT.

CDR3 in amino acids: CASSQERLLYGYTF. CDR3 bases: TGTGCCAGCAGCCAAGAGAGGCTGCTCTATGGCTACACCTTC. The rearrangement uses TRBV3-1 (or the pseudogene TRBV3-2) and TRBJ1-2; D is ambiguous. This CDR3 has 14 amino acids. Germline loops: CDR1 LGHDT, CDR2 YNNKEL (reference sequence). The germline V and J ends were trimmed by 0 bases and 4 bases, with 9 bases remaining between them.

Turning to this clone: The same CDR3 arises from other DNA sequences in this sample as well. The chain uses TRBV9 and TRBJ2-3; 7 nucleotides match TRBD2. Germline V gives CDR1 SGDLS, CDR2 YYNGEE. This CDR3 is 14 amino acids long. V gave up 0 bases and J gave up 4 bases; unmatched junction bases: 2. The CDR3 region is CASSVGGGADTQYF. CDR3 sequence (DNA): TGTGCCAGCAGCGTAGGTGGGGGGGCAGATACGCAGTATTTT.

The chain recombines TRBV6-5 with TRBJ2-5, with 8 nucleotides matching TRBD1. Trimming cost V 6 bases and J 2 bases; bases outside gene matches: 5. This CDR3 has 14 residues. CDR1 MNHEY and CDR2 SVGAGI come from the germline V gene. CDR3: CASSSGQGQETQYF. CDR3 DNA sequence: TGTGCCAGCAGCTCCGGACAGGGTCAAGAGACCCAGTACTTC.

The rearrangement links TRBV6-5 to TRBJ2-3, with D possibly TRBD1 on 6 matching bases. V gave up 7 bases and J gave up 0 bases, with 11 bases separating them. The CDR3 loop spans 14 amino acids. The germline V gene has CDR1 MNHEY and CDR2 SVGAGI. The CDR3 DNA is TGTGCCAGCACCGCGGACAGAAGCACAGATACGCAGTATTTT. It is translated as CASTADRSTDTQYF.

The chain joins TRBV28 to TRBJ1-6; 7 bases fit TRBD1. The V segment lost 4 bases and the J segment 7 bases; nucleotides outside the gene matches: 13. The V gene's germline CDR1 is MDHEN and CDR2 SYDVKM. The CDR3 length is 17 residues. The CDR3, as DNA: TGTGCCAGCAGTTCCCCCAGCGGAGGGACAGCCAATTCACCCCTCCACTTT. It is translated as CASSSPSGGTANSPLHF.

The CDR3 sequence is CASSLAAGSPYEQYF. In nucleotides, the CDR3 is TGCGCCAGCAGCTTGGCTGCAGGGTCACCTTACGAGCAGTACTTC. This sequence joins TRBV5-1 and TRBJ2-7; D perhaps matches TRBD1 (5 bases). The ends were cut back, 0 bases at V and 4 bases at J, with 14 bases in the middle. The V gene's germline CDR1 is SGHRS and CDR2 YFSETQ. CDR3 length: 15 residues.

This chain uses TRBV28 with TRBJ1-2, with D perhaps matching TRBD1 (5 bases). Germline CDR1 is MDHEN and CDR2 is SYDVKM. There are 13 residues in the CDR3. V lost 1 base and J 7 bases, leaving 10 bases between the germline ends. This chain's CDR3 is CASSLSRRAGYTF. For the CDR3, the DNA is TGTGCCAGCAGTTTATCGCGCAGGGCTGGCTACACCTTC.

CDR3 loop: CASSGGSLGPLHF. The CDR3 region has the DNA TGTGCCAGCAGTGGAGGCTCCCTCGGACCCCTCCACTTT. The chain uses TRBV2 and TRBJ1-6, with unresolved D. The CDR3 contains 13 residues. CDR1 is SNHLY, CDR2 FYNNEI, per germline. V was shortened by 4 bases and J by 12 bases, with 13 bases between the two germline ends.

This chain uses TRBV4-1 with TRBJ1-6; D might be TRBD1 (5 bases). This CDR3 has 14 residues. Trimming took 2 bases from V and 7 from J, leaving 9 bases between them. Germline V CDR1 and CDR2: MGHRA, YSYEKL. The CDR3 coding sequence is TGCGCCAGCAGCCAATGGCAGGGAAATTCACCCCTCCACTTT. Translation gives CASSQWQGNSPLHF.

CDR3 in amino acids: CSVEDQYEQFF. For the CDR3, the DNA is TGCAGCGTTGAAGACCAGTATGAGCAGTTCTTC. V gene TRBV29-1 combines with J gene TRBJ2-1; D is unresolved. CDR1 is SQVTM, CDR2 ANQGSEA, per germline. The CDR3 consists of 11 residues. Trimming took off 0 bases at V and 8 bases at J, with 5 bases between the two ends.